What follows are 25 T cell receptor beta chains derived from one specimen sequenced in a study of beta chain features in type 1 diabetes. Isolated RNA was reverse transcribed in full, so expressed TCRB transcripts were sequenced. TCRdb's copy holds only in-frame clones and misses some; the assay was immunoSEQ multiplex PCR. Found here are over 350,000 clones, more than 13% of them singletons; the top ten hold 0.019%. The sequenced sample was naive CD4+ T cells from blood. The receptors come from a woman between 18 and 29 years old in good health.

The CDR3 DNA is TGTGCCTGGAGGTTAGCGGGAGTGAGCGAGCAGTACTTC. Its protein is CAWRLAGVSEQYF. The chain couples TRBV30 to TRBJ2-7; TRBD2 aligns across 9 bases. CDR1 is GTSNPN, CDR2 SVGIG, per germline (reference sequence). This CDR3 has 13 amino acids. Germline trimming cut 3 bases from V and 6 bases from J; bases unmatched to any gene: 6.

Only a few counts were recorded for this clone. V usage is TRBV2 and J usage is TRBJ1-1, with TRBD1 matching over 10 bases. With V trimmed by 6 bases and J by 0 bases, 4 bases remained unmatched. Germline V gene lookup returns CDR1 SNHLY and CDR2 FYNNEI. This CDR3 contains 15 residues. DNA of the CDR3: TGTGCCAGCAGCGGGACAGGGGCGATGAACACTGAAGCTTTCTTT. It is translated as CASSGTGAMNTEAFF.

The CDR3: CASSASGAGMDTQYF. The DNA for the CDR3 is TGTGCCAGCAGTGCTAGCGGGGCTGGCATGGATACGCAGTATTTT. The chain carries TRBV25-1 and TRBJ2-3; 9 nucleotides agree with TRBD2. The CDR3 runs to 15 residues. V trimming: 4 bases; J trimming: 6 bases; junction bases outside the gene matches: 8. Germline V CDR1 and CDR2: MGHDK, SYGVNS.

As for this clone: Other DNA sequences in this sample translate to the same CDR3. The gene calls are TRBV18 and TRBJ2-5, with 9 bases lining up with TRBD1. CDR1 is KGHSH and CDR2 is LQKENI in the germline V gene. Germline trimming cut 3 bases from V and 4 bases from J; bases unmatched to any gene: 3. The CDR3 runs 14 residues. CDR3 in DNA: TGTGCCAGCTCACCCGGGACAGGGCGAGAGACCCAGTACTTC. Encoded protein: CASSPGTGRETQYF.

The V gene is TRBV19, the J gene TRBJ2-7, with a possible D match to TRBD2 (5 bases). The ends were cut back, 5 bases at V and 3 bases at J, with 11 bases in the middle. The CDR3 runs to 13 residues. Germline V gene data show CDR1 as LNHDA and CDR2 as SQIVND (reference sequence). CDR3 nucleotide sequence: TGTGCCAGTAGTCGGGAACCGCACTACGAGCAGTACTTC. Translating gives CASSREPHYEQYF. The whole variable domain, filled in from reference TRBV19 and TRBJ2-7, reads DGGITQSPKYLFRKEGQNVTLSCEQNLNHDAMYWYRQDPGQGLRLIYYSQIVNDFQKGDIAEGYSVSREKKESFPLTVTSAQKNPTAFYLCASSREPHYEQYFGPGTRLTVT.

This chain joins TRBV18 and TRBJ2-1; the match to TRBD2 covers 10 bases. Germline assignment: CDR1 KGHSH and CDR2 LQKENI. V lost 6 bases to trimming and J lost 5 bases; unmatched junction nucleotides: 7. The CDR3 consists of 15 residues. The CDR3 DNA reads TGTGCCAGCTCTTTACCGGGACTAGCGCACAATGAGCAGTTCTTC. This translates into CASSLPGLAHNEQFF.

Comment on this clone: The sample contains more than one DNA sequence encoding this CDR3. The chain carries TRBV11-2 and TRBJ1-2, with TRBD1 as a possible D gene (6 bases). The germline V gene encodes CDR1 SGHAT and CDR2 FQNNGV. The V end was cut by 5 bases, the J end by 2 bases, with 9 bases between. The length of the CDR3 is 13 residues. The CDR3: CASSPGQNYGYTF. The CDR3 DNA follows: TGTGCCAGCAGCCCTGGACAGAACTATGGCTACACCTTC.

In this sample, this clone turned up a few times. The J gene is TRBJ2-5, the V gene TRBV28; perhaps TRBD2 as D (6 bases). CDR1 and CDR2 from the germline V gene are MDHEN and SYDVKM. The length of the CDR3 is 15 residues. The ends were cut back, 7 bases at V and 4 bases at J, with 19 bases in the middle. The CDR3 bases are TGTGCCAGCAAAGCCGCGGGGTCAAGCCGAGAGACCCAGTACTTC. Translating it yields CASKAAGSSRETQYF.

The V and J genes are TRBV30 and TRBJ1-1; D is possibly TRBD1 (5 bases). Germline V gene sequence: CDR1 GTSNPN, CDR2 SVGIG (reference sequence). The CDR3 spans 11 residues. The V end lost 8 bases, the J end lost 1 base, and 8 bases lay between the germline ends. The CDR3 bases are TGTGCCGTTCAGGGGAACACTGAAGCTTTCTTT. It specifies CAVQGNTEAFF. Complete variable domain (other parts from reference TRBV30 and TRBJ1-1): SQTIHQWPATLVQPVGSPLSLECTVEGTSNPNLYWYRQAAGRGLQLLFYSVGIGQISSEVPQNLSASRPQDRQFILSSKKLLLSDSGFYLCAVQGNTEAFFGQGTRLTVV.

The chain joins TRBV28 to TRBJ2-7, with D possibly TRBD1 on 6 matching bases. This CDR3 comprises 11 residues. The V end lost 10 bases, the J end lost 3 bases, and 10 bases lay between the germline ends. Germline CDR1 MDHEN, CDR2 SYDVKM. The DNA of the CDR3 is TGTGCCACCCAGGGGCGCTACGAGCAGTACTTC. Protein product: CATQGRYEQYF.

A few counts support this clone. V is TRBV7-2 and J is TRBJ2-5; possible D gene TRBD1, 6 bases. V was cut by 5 bases and J by 1 base, with 11 bases left in between. The CDR3 length is 14 residues. CDR1 and CDR2 (germline): SGHTA, FQGNSA. The CDR3 loop is CASSTQGAQETQYF. The CDR3 DNA is TGTGCCAGCAGCACACAGGGAGCCCAAGAGACCCAGTACTTC.

This sequence joins TRBV27 and TRBJ1-5; the D gene is possibly TRBD1 (6 bases). Trimming stripped 2 bases from V and 0 bases from J, with 14 bases between. Germline values: CDR1 MNHEY, CDR2 SMNVEV (reference sequence). The length of the CDR3 is 17 residues. CDR3 sequence reads: CASSLGQGRGSNQPQHF. The CDR3 coding sequence is TGTGCCAGCAGTTTAGGTCAGGGGAGGGGTAGCAATCAGCCCCAGCATTTT.

Comment on this clone: This CDR3 is also generated by other DNA sequences in the sample. The chain combines TRBV5-1 with TRBJ2-7; 8 nucleotides match TRBD1. CDR1 is SGHRS, CDR2 YFSETQ, per germline. CDR3 length: 14 residues. Trimming at V came to 4 bases and at J to 0 bases, leaving 3 bases not matched to a gene. The CDR3 sequence: CASSRTGSSYEQYF. CDR3 sequence (DNA): TGCGCCAGCAGCCGGACAGGGAGCTCCTACGAGCAGTACTTC.

This clone has just a few counts. The V and J genes are TRBV7-2 and TRBJ2-2, with D perhaps TRBD2 (5 bases). This CDR3 has 17 residues. V was cut by 5 bases and J by 5 bases, with 21 bases left in between. Germline lookup yields CDR1 SGHTA and CDR2 FQGNSA. The CDR3 region has the DNA TGTGCCAGCAGCGTATACGGGGTCTCAACGAGGACCGGGGAGCTGTTTTTT. It specifies CASSVYGVSTRTGELFF.

The rearrangement joins TRBV2 to TRBJ2-3; TRBD2 matches at 14 bases. The germline CDR1 and CDR2 sequences are SNHLY and FYNNEI. This CDR3 spans 16 amino acids. J gave up 6 bases and V 5 bases, and 7 bases lay outside the gene matches. CDR3 sequence (DNA): TGTGCCAGCAGTTCGCTGACTAGCGGGAGGGCGGATACGCAGTATTTT. Translation: CASSSLTSGRADTQYF.

This clone was picked up a small number of times. DNA of the CDR3: TGTGCCAGCATTTCCGCAGCGGGAGGCCCGGCTGAGCAGTTCTTC. Its protein is CASISAAGGPAEQFF. The J gene is TRBJ2-1, the V gene TRBV28; 9 nucleotides line up with TRBD2. This CDR3 spans 15 amino acids. The germline gives CDR1 MDHEN, CDR2 SYDVKM. The V segment lost 7 bases and the J segment 9 bases; nucleotides outside the gene matches: 13.

The genes are TRBV11-2 and TRBJ2-1; 14 bases fit TRBD2. V lost 2 bases to trimming and J lost 8 bases; unmatched junction nucleotides: 5. Germline-derived CDR1 and CDR2 are SGHAT and FQNNGV. The CDR3 length is 16 residues. CDR3 bases: TGTGCCAGCAGCTTAAGCGGGACTAGCGGGAGTTATGAGCAGTTCTTC. It specifies CASSLSGTSGSYEQFF. The variable domain in full, completed from reference TRBV11-2 and TRBJ2-1, reads EAGVAQSPRYKIIEKRQSVAFWCNPISGHATLYWYQQILGQGPKLLIQFQNNGVVDDSQLPKDRFSAERLKGVDSTLKIQPAKLEDSAVYLCASSLSGTSGSYEQFFGPGTRLTVL.

The chain combines TRBV7-8 with TRBJ2-5; 9 bases line up with TRBD2. The CDR3 runs 16 residues. Looked up from germline, CDR1 is SGHVS and CDR2 is FQNEAQ. V shed 5 bases and J 3 bases; nucleotides not matched to a gene: 10. This chain's CDR3 is CASSISSAGGKETQYF. CDR3 coding DNA: TGTGCCAGCAGCATCTCCTCAGCGGGAGGAAAAGAGACCCAGTACTTC.

This clone was detected a few times. The chain combines TRBV30 with TRBJ1-2, with 10 nucleotides matching TRBD1. Germline CDR1 GTSNPN, CDR2 SVGIG (reference sequence). The CDR3 is made up of 14 amino acids. Trimming at V came to 5 bases and at J to 4 bases, leaving 7 bases not matched to a gene. This chain's CDR3 is CAWARTGGGYGYTF. For the CDR3, the DNA is TGTGCCTGGGCCCGGACAGGGGGAGGCTATGGCTACACCTTC.

This chain's CDR3 is CASSFTGGAGYGYTF. In DNA form, the CDR3 reads TGTGCCAGCAGTTTTACAGGGGGCGCGGGCTATGGCTACACCTTC. The chain couples TRBV11-2 to TRBJ1-2, with TRBD1 matching 9 bases. This CDR3 contains 15 residues. The trim removed 6 bases at V and 4 bases at J, leaving 9 bases unmatched. CDR1 and CDR2 (germline): SGHAT, FQNNGV.

In this sample, this clone turned up a few times. The CDR3 spells CASSAYQETQYF. As DNA, the CDR3 is TGTGCCAGCAGCGCGTACCAAGAGACCCAGTACTTC. The rearrangement joins TRBV9 to TRBJ2-5; D is uncertain. In germline, CDR1 is SGDLS, CDR2 YYNGEE. The V gene lost 3 bases and the J gene lost 0 bases, with 3 bases spanning the gap. This CDR3 has 12 amino acids.

This clone came up a few times. The rearrangement uses TRBV11-3 and TRBJ2-5; the match to TRBD1 covers 8 bases. CDR1 is SGHNT, CDR2 YENEEA, per germline. The CDR3 extends over 16 amino acids. Germline trimming cut 5 bases from V and 1 base from J; bases unmatched to any gene: 9. The CDR3 spells CASSLSFGQGQETQYF. CDR3 in DNA: TGTGCCAGCAGCCTGTCCTTCGGACAGGGCCAAGAGACCCAGTACTTC.

The sample holds a few counts of this clone. J is TRBJ2-3 and V is TRBV30, with 12 bases identical to TRBD2. The CDR3 is made up of 17 amino acids. With 2 bases clipped from V and 6 bases from J, the junction kept 12 bases outside the gene matches. The germline V gene has CDR1 GTSNPN and CDR2 SVGIG (reference sequence). The CDR3 sequence: CAWSRTRTSGIVDTQYF. The CDR3 nucleotides read TGTGCCTGGAGTCGGACCCGGACTAGCGGGATTGTGGATACGCAGTATTTT.

The genes are TRBV2 and TRBJ2-3; the D gene is possibly TRBD2 (5 bases). The CDR3 has 14 amino acids. Trimming took off 8 bases at V and 2 bases at J, with 14 bases between the two ends. Germline CDR1 is SNHLY and CDR2 is FYNNEI. CDR3 region: CASGKEGYTDTQYF. The CDR3 DNA follows: TGTGCCAGCGGCAAAGAGGGCTACACAGATACGCAGTATTTT.

This clone was seen more than once but under ten times. The V call is TRBV5-1, the J call TRBJ1-1; 8 nucleotides align to TRBD1. The CDR3 sequence is 15 residues long. The germline V gene encodes CDR1 SGHRS and CDR2 YFSETQ. V lost 0 bases, J lost 11 bases, and 12 bases stayed unmatched. CDR3 region: CASSLVLVQGARAFF. DNA of the CDR3: TGCGCCAGCAGCTTGGTCCTAGTCCAGGGGGCTAGGGCTTTCTTT. The full variable domain, its missing parts supplied by reference TRBV5-1 and TRBJ1-1, is KAGVTQTPRYLIKTRGQQVTLSCSPISGHRSVSWYQQTPGQGLQFLFEYFSETQRNKGNFPGRFSGRQFSNSRSEMNVSTLELGDSALYLCASSLVLVQGARAFFGQGTRLTVV.